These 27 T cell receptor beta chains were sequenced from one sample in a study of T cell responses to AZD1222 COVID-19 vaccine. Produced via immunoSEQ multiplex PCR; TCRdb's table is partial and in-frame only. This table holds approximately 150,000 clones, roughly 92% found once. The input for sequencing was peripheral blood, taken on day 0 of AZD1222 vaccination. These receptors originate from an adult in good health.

In DNA, the CDR3 is TGTGCCAGCCATGACCGGGACAGCTATAATTCACCCCTCCACTTT. Translated, it gives CASHDRDSYNSPLHF. This chain links TRBV28 with TRBJ1-6; 7 bases align to TRBD1. In germline, CDR1 is MDHEN, CDR2 SYDVKM. Trimming at V came to 8 bases and at J to 3 bases, leaving 7 bases not matched to a gene. The CDR3 length is 15 residues.

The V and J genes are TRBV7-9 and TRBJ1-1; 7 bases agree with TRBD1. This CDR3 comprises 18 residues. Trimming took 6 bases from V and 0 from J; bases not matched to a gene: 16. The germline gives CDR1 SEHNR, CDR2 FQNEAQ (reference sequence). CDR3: CASSERQGLPVMNTEAFF. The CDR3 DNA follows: TGTGCCAGCAGTGAACGACAGGGTTTGCCAGTCATGAACACTGAAGCTTTCTTT.

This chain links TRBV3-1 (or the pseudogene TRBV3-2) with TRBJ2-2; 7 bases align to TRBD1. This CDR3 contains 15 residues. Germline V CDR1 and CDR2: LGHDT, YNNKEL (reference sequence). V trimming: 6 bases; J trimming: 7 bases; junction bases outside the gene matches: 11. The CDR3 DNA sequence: TGTGCCAGCAGTCGTGACAGGGTATTATTCGGGGAGCTGTTTTTT. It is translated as CASSRDRVLFGELFF.

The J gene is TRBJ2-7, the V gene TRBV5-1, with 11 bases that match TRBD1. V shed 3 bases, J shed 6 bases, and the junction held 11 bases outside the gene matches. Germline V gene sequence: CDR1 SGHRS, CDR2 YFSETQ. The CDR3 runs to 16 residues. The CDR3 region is CASSSGQGESPREQYF. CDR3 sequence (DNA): TGCGCCAGCAGCTCGGGACAGGGGGAGAGTCCTCGCGAGCAGTACTTC. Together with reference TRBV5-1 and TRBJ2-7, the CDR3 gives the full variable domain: KAGVTQTPRYLIKTRGQQVTLSCSPISGHRSVSWYQQTPGQGLQFLFEYFSETQRNKGNFPGRFSGRQFSNSRSEMNVSTLELGDSALYLCASSSGQGESPREQYFGPGTRLTVT.

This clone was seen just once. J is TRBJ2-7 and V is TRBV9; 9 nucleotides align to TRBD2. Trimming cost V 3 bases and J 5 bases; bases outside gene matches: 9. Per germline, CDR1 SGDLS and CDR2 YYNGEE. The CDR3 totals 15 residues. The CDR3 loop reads CASSGEGAGGDEQYF. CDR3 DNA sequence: TGTGCCAGCAGCGGGGAGGGAGCGGGAGGCGACGAGCAGTACTTC.

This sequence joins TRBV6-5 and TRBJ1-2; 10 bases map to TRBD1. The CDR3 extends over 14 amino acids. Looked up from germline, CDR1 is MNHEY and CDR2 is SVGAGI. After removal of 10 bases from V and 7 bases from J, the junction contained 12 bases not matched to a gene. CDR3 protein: CATNALRDRGGYTF. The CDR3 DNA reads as TGTGCCACCAACGCCCTGCGGGACAGGGGTGGCTACACCTTC.

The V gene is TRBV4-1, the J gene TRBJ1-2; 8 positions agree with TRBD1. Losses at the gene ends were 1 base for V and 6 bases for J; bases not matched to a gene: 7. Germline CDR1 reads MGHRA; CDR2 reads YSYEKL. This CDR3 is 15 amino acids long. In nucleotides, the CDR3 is TGCGCCAGCAGCCAAGGTCTCGGGACAGGAGATGGCTACACCTTC. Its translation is CASSQGLGTGDGYTF.

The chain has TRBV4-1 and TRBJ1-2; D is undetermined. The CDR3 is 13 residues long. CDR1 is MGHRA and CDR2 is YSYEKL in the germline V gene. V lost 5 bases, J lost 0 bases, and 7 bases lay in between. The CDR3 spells CASSEVSNYGYTF. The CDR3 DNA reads TGCGCCAGCAGCGAGGTGTCTAACTATGGCTACACCTTC.

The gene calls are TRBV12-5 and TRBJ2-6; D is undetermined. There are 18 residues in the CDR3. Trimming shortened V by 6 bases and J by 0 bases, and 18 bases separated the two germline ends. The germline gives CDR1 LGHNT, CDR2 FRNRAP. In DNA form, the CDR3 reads TGTGCTAGTGGCCCTGGACGGTTTACCTACTCTGGGGCCAACGTCCTGACTTTC. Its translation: CASGPGRFTYSGANVLTF.

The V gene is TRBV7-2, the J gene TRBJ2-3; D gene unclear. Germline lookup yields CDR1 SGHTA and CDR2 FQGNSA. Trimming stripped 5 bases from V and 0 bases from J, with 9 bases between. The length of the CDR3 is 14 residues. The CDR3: CASSPMRSTDTQYF. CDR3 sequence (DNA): TGTGCCAGCAGCCCCATGAGAAGCACAGATACGCAGTATTTT.

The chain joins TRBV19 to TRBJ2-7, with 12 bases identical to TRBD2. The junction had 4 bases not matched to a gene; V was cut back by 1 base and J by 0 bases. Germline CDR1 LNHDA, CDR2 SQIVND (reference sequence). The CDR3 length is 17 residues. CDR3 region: CASSIAWTSGISYEQYF. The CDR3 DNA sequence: TGTGCCAGTAGTATAGCTTGGACTAGCGGGATCTCCTACGAGCAGTACTTC.

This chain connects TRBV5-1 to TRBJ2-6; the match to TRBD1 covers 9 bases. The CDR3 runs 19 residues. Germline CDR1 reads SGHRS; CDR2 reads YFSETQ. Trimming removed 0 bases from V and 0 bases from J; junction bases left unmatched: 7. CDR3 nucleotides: TGCGCCAGCAGCTTGGCCCCACAGGGGGCGGTCTCTGGGGCCAACGTCCTGACTTTC. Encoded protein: CASSLAPQGAVSGANVLTF.

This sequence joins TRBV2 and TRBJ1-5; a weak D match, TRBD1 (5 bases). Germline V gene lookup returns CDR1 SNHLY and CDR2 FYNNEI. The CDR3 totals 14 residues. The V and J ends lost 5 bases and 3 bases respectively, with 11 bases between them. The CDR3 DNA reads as TGTGCCAGCAGTTCTCAGGGAGTCAATCAGCCCCAGCATTTT. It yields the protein CASSSQGVNQPQHF. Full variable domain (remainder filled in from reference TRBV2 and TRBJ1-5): EPEVTQTPSHQVTQMGQEVILRCVPISNHLYFYWYRQILGQKVEFLVSFYNNEISEKSEIFDDQFSVERPDGSNFTLKIRSTKLEDSAMYFCASSSQGVNQPQHFGDGTRLSIL.

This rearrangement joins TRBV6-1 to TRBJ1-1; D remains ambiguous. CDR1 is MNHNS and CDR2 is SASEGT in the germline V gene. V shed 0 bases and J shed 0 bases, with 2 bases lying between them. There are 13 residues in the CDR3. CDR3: CASSEALNTEAFF. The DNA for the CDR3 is TGTGCCAGCAGTGAAGCCCTGAACACTGAAGCTTTCTTT.

CDR3 loop: CASSSILTTEAFF. CDR3 sequence (DNA): TGTGCCAGCAGCTCGATATTGACTACTGAAGCTTTCTTT. This chain connects TRBV5-5 to TRBJ1-1; D call uncertain. Trimming took off 3 bases at V and 5 bases at J, with 11 bases between the two ends. The CDR3 is 13 amino acids. The germline CDR1 and CDR2 sequences are SGHKS and YYEKEE (reference sequence). Together with reference TRBV5-5 and TRBJ1-1, the CDR3 gives the full variable domain: DAGVTQSPTHLIKTRGQQVTLRCSPISGHKSVSWYQQVLGQGPQFIFQYYEKEERGRGNFPDRFSARQFPNYSSELNVNALLLGDSALYLCASSSILTTEAFFGQGTRLTVV.

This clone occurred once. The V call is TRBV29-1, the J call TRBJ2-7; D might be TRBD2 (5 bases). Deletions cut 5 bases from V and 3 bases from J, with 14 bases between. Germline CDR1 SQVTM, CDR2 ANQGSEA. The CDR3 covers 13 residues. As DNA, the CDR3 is TGCAGCGTTCTGTCAGAGGGCTTCTACGAGCAGTACTTC. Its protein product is CSVLSEGFYEQYF.

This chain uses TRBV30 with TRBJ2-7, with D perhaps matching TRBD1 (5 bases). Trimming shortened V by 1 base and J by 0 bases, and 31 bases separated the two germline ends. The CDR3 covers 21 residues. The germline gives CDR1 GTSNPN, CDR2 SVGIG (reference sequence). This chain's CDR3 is CAWSGKSRVARRIWTSYEQYF. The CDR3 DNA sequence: TGTGCCTGGAGTGGGAAGTCCAGGGTAGCCCGGCGGATCTGGACCTCCTACGAGCAGTACTTC.

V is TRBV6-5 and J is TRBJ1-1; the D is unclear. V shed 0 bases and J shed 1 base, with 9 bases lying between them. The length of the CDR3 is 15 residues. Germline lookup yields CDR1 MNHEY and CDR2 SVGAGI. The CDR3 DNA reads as TGTGCCAGCAGTTACTCGAGTTGGGGGAACACTGAAGCTTTCTTT. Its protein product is CASSYSSWGNTEAFF.

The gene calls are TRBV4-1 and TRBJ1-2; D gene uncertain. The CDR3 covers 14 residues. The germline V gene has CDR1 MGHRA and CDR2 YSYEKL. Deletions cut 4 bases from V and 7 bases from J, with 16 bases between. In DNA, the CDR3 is TGCGCCAGCAGCCCCCTGAGGGTTAGCCGTGGCTACACCTTC. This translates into CASSPLRVSRGYTF.

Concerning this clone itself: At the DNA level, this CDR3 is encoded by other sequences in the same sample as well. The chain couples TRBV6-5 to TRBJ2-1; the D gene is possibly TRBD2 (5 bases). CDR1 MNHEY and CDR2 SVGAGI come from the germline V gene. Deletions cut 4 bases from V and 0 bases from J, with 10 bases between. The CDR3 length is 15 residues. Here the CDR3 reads CASSSSGSSYNEQFF. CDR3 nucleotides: TGTGCCAGCAGTTCAAGCGGAAGCTCCTACAATGAGCAGTTCTTC.

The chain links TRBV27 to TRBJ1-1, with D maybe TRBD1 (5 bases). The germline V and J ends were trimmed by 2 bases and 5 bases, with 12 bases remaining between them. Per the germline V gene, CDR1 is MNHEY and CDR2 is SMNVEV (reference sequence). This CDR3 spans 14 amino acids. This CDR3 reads CASSLRGGRTEAFF. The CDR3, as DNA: TGTGCCAGCAGTTTACGGGGGGGGAGGACTGAAGCTTTCTTT.

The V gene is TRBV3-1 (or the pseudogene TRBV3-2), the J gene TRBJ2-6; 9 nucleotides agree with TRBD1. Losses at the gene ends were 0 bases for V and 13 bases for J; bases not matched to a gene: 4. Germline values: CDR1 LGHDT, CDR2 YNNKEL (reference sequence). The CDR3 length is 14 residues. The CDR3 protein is CASSQDGQGRVLTF. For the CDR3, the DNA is TGTGCCAGCAGCCAAGATGGACAGGGGAGGGTCCTGACTTTC.

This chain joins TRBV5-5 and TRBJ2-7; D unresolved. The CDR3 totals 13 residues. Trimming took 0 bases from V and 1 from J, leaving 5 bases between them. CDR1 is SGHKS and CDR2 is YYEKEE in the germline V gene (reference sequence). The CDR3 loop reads CASSLGRSYEQYF. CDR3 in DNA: TGTGCCAGCAGCTTGGGCAGGTCCTACGAGCAGTACTTC.

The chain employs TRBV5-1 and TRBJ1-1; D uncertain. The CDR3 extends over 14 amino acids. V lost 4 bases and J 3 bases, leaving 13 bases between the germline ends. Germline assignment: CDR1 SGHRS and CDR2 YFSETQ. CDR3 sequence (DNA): TGCGCCAGCAGCCAAACGGACGGGGACACTGAAGCTTTCTTT. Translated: CASSQTDGDTEAFF.

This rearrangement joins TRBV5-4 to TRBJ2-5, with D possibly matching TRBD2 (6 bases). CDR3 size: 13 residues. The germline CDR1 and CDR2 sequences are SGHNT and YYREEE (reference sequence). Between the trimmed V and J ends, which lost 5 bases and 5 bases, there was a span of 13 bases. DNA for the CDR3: TGTGCCAGCAGTTCGGGGGTCGGGGAGACCCAGTACTTC. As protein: CASSSGVGETQYF.

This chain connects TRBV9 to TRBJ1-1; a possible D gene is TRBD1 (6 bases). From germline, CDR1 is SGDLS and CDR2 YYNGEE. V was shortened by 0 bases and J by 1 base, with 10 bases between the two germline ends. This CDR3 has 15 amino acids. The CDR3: CASSVDGQSNTEAFF. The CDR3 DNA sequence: TGTGCCAGCAGCGTAGACGGACAGTCGAACACTGAAGCTTTCTTT.

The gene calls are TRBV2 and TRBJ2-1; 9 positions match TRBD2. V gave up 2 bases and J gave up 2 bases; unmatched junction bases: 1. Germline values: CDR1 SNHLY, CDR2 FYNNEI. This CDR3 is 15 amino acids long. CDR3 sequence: CASSELAGTYNEQFF. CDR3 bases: TGTGCCAGCAGTGAACTAGCGGGAACCTACAATGAGCAGTTCTTC.